This TCR beta chain is from a study of shared clonotypes between healthy human individuals. Regarding the study as a whole: Larger richness was generally estimated for naive than memory subsets.

A CD45RA-negative memory subset and a CD45RA+ naive subset were separated from the CD4+ cells. Replicate PCRs from sorted subsets contained about 0.2 ug DNA, which is roughly 30,000 T cell genomes. Clones were read by immunoSEQ multiplex PCR, and TCRdb kept only the in-frame ones, dropping some. The sample consists of 650,000 to 800,000 clones, 55% to 80% of them appearing once. With respect to this clone: No antigen is known for it.

Germline V lookup: CDR1 KGHSH, CDR2 LQKENI. V shed 6 bases and J 1 base; nucleotides not matched to a gene: 10. The CDR3 sequence is 17 residues long. This TCR was sampled from a woman aged 30 to 39 in good health. The chain joins TRBV18 to TRBJ2-7, with 12 bases that match TRBD1. Sequencing was done on a sample of memory CD4+ T cells sorted from blood. Described subset: CD45RA-negative fraction. The CDR3 sequence: CASSPGTGGGKSYEQYF. The CDR3 DNA reads TGTGCCAGCTCCCCCGGGACAGGGGGCGGAAAATCCTACGAGCAGTACTTC.